The 20 T cell receptor beta chains below come from one sample, sequenced in a study of identifying expanded T cells in peripheral blood. Clones were read by immunoSEQ multiplex PCR, and TCRdb kept only the in-frame ones, dropping some. Of some 120,000 clones in the sample, around four fifths were seen once. Sequenced input: blood. All receptors derive from a person aged 18-70 years in good health.

The rearrangement links TRBV7-2 to TRBJ2-5; the D call may be TRBD1 or TRBD2 (6 bases each). CDR1 is SGHTA, CDR2 FQGNSA, per germline. The CDR3 runs to 16 residues. V lost 4 bases and J lost 5, with 20 bases in between. CDR3 DNA: TGTGCCAGCAGCTCGTTGGAGGGGGGCCAAGGGGAGACCCAGTACTTC. This sequence encodes CASSSLEGGQGETQYF.

This chain joins TRBV19 and TRBJ1-5, with D perhaps TRBD1 (6 bases). Trimming stripped 3 bases from V and 4 bases from J, with 16 bases between. Per the germline V gene, CDR1 is LNHDA and CDR2 is SQIVND (reference sequence). The CDR3 extends over 16 amino acids. The CDR3 DNA reads as TGTGCCAGTAGTATTAAACCGGGACATAGAAATCAGCCCCAGCATTTT. Translation: CASSIKPGHRNQPQHF.

This clone was detected only a few times. The chain carries TRBV2 and TRBJ2-1; TRBD2 matches 9 bases. CDR3 length: 17 amino acids. Trimming cost V 4 bases and J 7 bases; bases outside gene matches: 14. Looked up from germline, CDR1 is SNHLY and CDR2 is FYNNEI. CDR3 coding DNA: TGTGCCAGCAGTGTGAAGCGAGAGCTAGCGGGGAATAATGAGCAGTTCTTC. This sequence encodes CASSVKRELAGNNEQFF.

The chain has TRBV11-2 and TRBJ1-2; 8 bases map to TRBD1. The germline gives CDR1 SGHAT, CDR2 FQNNGV. The CDR3 consists of 15 residues. Losses at the gene ends were 0 bases for V and 8 bases for J; bases not matched to a gene: 8. CDR3 region: CASSLDRRQGKGYTF. The CDR3 DNA reads TGTGCCAGCAGCTTAGATCGCAGACAGGGGAAAGGCTACACCTTC. The full variable domain, in which reference TRBV11-2 and TRBJ1-2 provide the parts outside the CDR3, is EAGVAQSPRYKIIEKRQSVAFWCNPISGHATLYWYQQILGQGPKLLIQFQNNGVVDDSQLPKDRFSAERLKGVDSTLKIQPAKLEDSAVYLCASSLDRRQGKGYTFGSGTRLTVV.

CDR3 DNA sequence: TGTGCCAGCAGCTTAGTTACAGGTGGTAATTCACCCCTCCACTTT. Encoded protein: CASSLVTGGNSPLHF. V and J are TRBV7-9 and TRBJ1-6, with a tentative D call TRBD1 (5 bases). Trimming took 1 base from V and 6 from J, leaving 10 bases between them. The CDR3 covers 15 residues. Germline lookup yields CDR1 SEHNR and CDR2 FQNEAQ (reference sequence).

This clone appeared a few times. The chain has TRBV11-3 and TRBJ2-4; TRBD1 is a possible D gene (5 bases). The V gene lost 1 base and the J gene lost 9 bases, with 10 bases spanning the gap. The CDR3 extends over 13 amino acids. In germline, CDR1 is SGHNT, CDR2 YENEEA. CDR3 in DNA: TGTGCCAGCAGCTTAGTCGGACACGGCATTCAGTACTTC. Its protein is CASSLVGHGIQYF. Together with reference TRBV11-3 and TRBJ2-4, the CDR3 gives the full variable domain: EAGVVQSPRYKIIEKKQPVAFWCNPISGHNTLYWYLQNLGQGPELLIRYENEEAVDDSQLPKDRFSAERLKGVDSTLKIQPAELGDSAVYLCASSLVGHGIQYFGAGTRLSVL.

The chain uses TRBV7-9 and TRBJ1-5; no definite D call. The CDR3 contains 19 residues. Trimming left V 3 bases short and J 0 bases short, with 21 bases between. The germline CDR1 and CDR2 sequences are SEHNR and FQNEAQ (reference sequence). The CDR3 bases are TGTGCCAGCAGCTTTATCCCCATTGGCCAAACAGTTAGCAATCAGCCCCAGCATTTT. It encodes CASSFIPIGQTVSNQPQHF.

A single count supports this clone. V is TRBV29-1 and J is TRBJ1-1; 11 bases fit TRBD1. This CDR3 has 13 residues. Germline V gene lookup returns CDR1 SQVTM and CDR2 ANQGSEA. J lost 4 bases, V lost 4 bases, and 2 bases had no gene match. DNA of the CDR3: TGCAGCGTTGCAGGGACAGGGGGCACTGAAGCTTTCTTT. Amino acid sequence: CSVAGTGGTEAFF.

V gene TRBV6-1 combines with J gene TRBJ1-5; 9 bases fit TRBD1. After removal of 3 bases from V and 11 bases from J, the junction contained 8 bases not matched to a gene. The CDR3 consists of 14 residues. The V gene's germline CDR1 is MNHNS and CDR2 SASEGT. CDR3 loop: CASSDVPGQGAQHF. The CDR3 DNA sequence: TGTGCCAGCAGTGATGTTCCGGGACAGGGAGCCCAGCATTTT.

The chain uses TRBV5-1 and TRBJ2-3; the D call may be TRBD1 or TRBD2 (5 bases each). CDR3 length: 19 residues. Trimming removed 1 base from V and 0 bases from J, with 21 bases in between. The germline gives CDR1 SGHRS, CDR2 YFSETQ. This chain's CDR3 is CASSLSGPYTSGSTDTQYF. CDR3 nucleotide sequence: TGCGCCAGCAGCTTGTCGGGGCCTTACACCTCCGGTAGCACAGATACGCAGTATTTT.

This chain uses TRBV7-6 with TRBJ2-3; TRBD1 matches 10 bases. V lost 5 bases, J lost 3 bases, and 2 bases stayed unmatched. Germline CDR1 is SGHVS and CDR2 is FNYEAQ. This CDR3 region has 14 residues. DNA of the CDR3: TGTGCCAGCAGCACGGGACAGGGGACAGATACGCAGTATTTT. This encodes CASSTGQGTDTQYF.

The table lists this clone with a few counts. J is TRBJ1-4 and V is TRBV6-1; unclear D gene. This CDR3 region has 15 residues. Looked up from germline, CDR1 is MNHNS and CDR2 is SASEGT. V lost 4 bases, J lost 4 bases, and 13 bases lay in between. DNA of the CDR3: TGTGCCAGCAGTGTTGGAAAAAGTCATAATGAAAAACTGTTTTTT. The encoded protein is CASSVGKSHNEKLFF.

This clone was observed a single time. V is TRBV9 and J is TRBJ1-2; 8 bases line up with TRBD1. Germline assignment: CDR1 SGDLS and CDR2 YYNGEE. Trimming cost V 4 bases and J 8 bases; bases outside gene matches: 10. This CDR3 spans 14 amino acids. CDR3 DNA sequence: TGTGCCAGCAGCACGGCCGGGACAGGAGACGGCTACACCTTC. Its protein product is CASSTAGTGDGYTF. Together with reference TRBV9 and TRBJ1-2, the CDR3 gives the full variable domain: DSGVTQTPKHLITATGQRVTLRCSPRSGDLSVYWYQQSLDQGLQFLIQYYNGEERAKGNILERFSAQQFPDLHSELNLSSLELGDSALYFCASSTAGTGDGYTFGSGTRLTVV.

This chain uses TRBV7-9 with TRBJ1-1, with 9 bases aligning to TRBD1. After removal of 7 bases from V and 7 bases from J, the junction contained 4 bases not matched to a gene. CDR1 and CDR2 (germline): SEHNR, FQNEAQ (reference sequence). This CDR3 is built from 12 residues. The CDR3 nucleotides read TGTGCCAGCACGACAGGGGGGTATGAAGCTTTCTTT. As protein: CASTTGGYEAFF. The full variable domain, with the rest looked up from reference TRBV7-9 and TRBJ1-1, is DTGVSQNPRHKITKRGQNVTFRCDPISEHNRLYWYRQTLGQGPEFLTYFQNEAQLEKSRLLSDRFSAERPKGSFSTLEIQRTEQGDSAMYLCASTTGGYEAFFGQGTRLTVV.

V gene TRBV11-3 combines with J gene TRBJ2-1; possibly TRBD1 or TRBD2 for D (6 bases each). CDR3 size: 15 residues. Germline V gene sequence: CDR1 SGHNT, CDR2 YENEEA. Trimming stripped 5 bases from V and 7 bases from J, with 18 bases between. In DNA, the CDR3 is TGTGCCAGCAGCCTCCGCCTGGAGGGGGTTAATGAGCAGTTCTTC. This translates into CASSLRLEGVNEQFF.

The chain recombines TRBV27 with TRBJ2-1, with 12 bases that match TRBD2. Trimming cost V 10 bases and J 9 bases; bases outside gene matches: 10. The CDR3 runs to 14 residues. Germline CDR1 and CDR2: MNHEY and SMNVEV (reference sequence). The CDR3 sequence is CATGTLAGGLEQFF. The DNA of the CDR3 is TGTGCCACCGGGACCCTAGCGGGGGGGCTTGAGCAGTTCTTC.

The V call is TRBV5-4, the J call TRBJ2-1; 8 bases align to TRBD2. CDR1 and CDR2 (germline): SGHNT, YYREEE (reference sequence). The V segment lost 4 bases and the J segment 3 bases; nucleotides outside the gene matches: 9. The CDR3 totals 16 residues. CDR3 in amino acids: CASSPGGTGNYNEQFF. The CDR3 region has the DNA TGTGCCAGCAGCCCGGGGGGGACTGGTAACTACAATGAGCAGTTCTTC.

V gene TRBV15 combines with J gene TRBJ2-1, with 7 bases lining up with TRBD1. This CDR3 has 12 amino acids. J was trimmed by 7 bases and V by 4 bases; bases with no gene match: 1. The V gene's germline CDR1 is LNHNV and CDR2 YYDKDF (reference sequence). The CDR3 region is CATSTTGNEQFF. In nucleotides, the CDR3 is TGTGCCACCAGCACGACAGGGAATGAGCAGTTCTTC.

The chain joins TRBV29-1 to TRBJ2-1; a weak D match, TRBD2 (6 bases). This CDR3 is 14 amino acids long. Trimming took 3 bases from V and 1 from J, leaving 10 bases between them. CDR1 and CDR2 from the germline V gene are SQVTM and ANQGSEA. The CDR3 region is CSVEFGGSYNEQFF. For the CDR3, the DNA is TGCAGCGTTGAGTTCGGGGGTTCCTACAATGAGCAGTTCTTC.

This rearrangement joins TRBV18 to TRBJ2-5; 7 bases agree with TRBD1. Losses at the gene ends were 6 bases for V and 4 bases for J; bases not matched to a gene: 14. Germline V gene data show CDR1 as KGHSH and CDR2 as LQKENI. This CDR3 spans 16 amino acids. CDR3 DNA sequence: TGTGCCAGCTCCCCTTCGACAGGGCTCAACGGAGAGACCCAGTACTTC. Amino acid sequence: CASSPSTGLNGETQYF.